This TCR beta chain came from a study of early T cells in non-severe SARS-CoV-2 infection. The wider study: The input, bulk RNA from unsorted whole blood, was sequenced, and chains were unpaired.

After removal of 5 bases from V and 7 bases from J, the junction contained 6 bases not matched to a gene. From germline, CDR1 is SGHTA and CDR2 FQGNSA. This CDR3 spans 13 amino acids. In the library, individual cDNA molecules carried attached unique molecular identifiers. A single record per CDR3 protein comes from TCRdb applying MiXCR to the 5' RACE reads. Of about 42,000 distinct CDR3 sequences in the sample, around 6.3% were seen once. General observations from the study: The study's VDJdb matching favored anti-spike CD8 responses and missed private and CD4 specificities.

With regard to this clonotype: Its specificity is not known.

The sequences come from whole blood, collected at baseline. The TCR comes from an adult who was a healthcare worker with PCR-confirmed SARS-CoV-2 infection or an uninfected control (not recorded which). The chain combines TRBV7-2 with TRBJ2-5, with 8 positions matching TRBD2. CDR3 protein: CASSPGTRGTQYF. Written as DNA, the CDR3 is TGTGCCAGCAGCCCCGGGACTAGAGGGACCCAGTACTTC.